Presented here are 14 T cell receptor beta chains from one specimen sequenced in a study of lymphopenia after photon versus proton radiotherapy. The table came from immunoSEQ multiplex PCR; TCRdb's copy has only in-frame clones and leaves some out. This table holds about 42,000 clones, about 83% found once. Sample: peripheral blood, taken from a patient treated with proton-based radiotherapy. Receptors were obtained from a woman in her 70s with pancreatic cancer.

The J gene is TRBJ1-4, the V gene TRBV28; D call uncertain. The CDR3 is 17 amino acids. Germline V gives CDR1 MDHEN, CDR2 SYDVKM. The V gene lost 6 bases and the J gene lost 8 bases, with 25 bases spanning the gap. Here the CDR3 DNA reads TGTGCCAGCAGACTGACCGCACTGAACATGGGTTGGGAAAAACTGTTTTTT. Protein: CASRLTALNMGWEKLFF.

V and J are TRBV30 and TRBJ2-3, with D uncertain. This CDR3 comprises 15 residues. Germline V lookup: CDR1 GTSNPN, CDR2 SVGIG (reference sequence). V lost 5 bases to trimming and J lost 3 bases, with 18 bases between them. The CDR3 protein is CAWVPTGGRTDTQYF. CDR3 nucleotides: TGTGCCTGGGTTCCGACGGGTGGAAGGACAGATACGCAGTATTTT.

The chain employs TRBV6-1 and TRBJ2-1, with TRBD2 matching 8 bases. The CDR3 has 16 residues. V trimming: 0 bases; J trimming: 3 bases; junction bases outside the gene matches: 4. Germline V gene lookup returns CDR1 MNHNS and CDR2 SASEGT. CDR3 DNA: TGTGCCAGCAGTGAAGCGCGGGGGGTAAGCTACAATGAGCAGTTCTTC. It yields the protein CASSEARGVSYNEQFF.

The V call is TRBV15, the J call TRBJ2-7, with a possible D match to TRBD1 (5 bases). The germline V gene encodes CDR1 LNHNV and CDR2 YYDKDF (reference sequence). Trimming removed 0 bases from V and 2 bases from J, with 14 bases in between. The CDR3 consists of 16 residues. CDR3 residues: CATSRDRAARAYEQYF. In DNA, the CDR3 is TGTGCCACCAGCAGAGATAGGGCCGCCAGGGCCTACGAGCAGTACTTC.

Within the sample, this clone is medium-sized. J is TRBJ1-5 and V is TRBV7-2, with 8 bases matching TRBD1. Unmatched junction bases numbered 8, after V lost 1 base and J lost 6 bases. CDR3 length equals 16 residues. Germline CDR1 is SGHTA and CDR2 is FQGNSA. CDR3 nucleotides: TGTGCCAGCAGCTTAGATAACAGGGGGTCGGGTCAGCCCCAGCATTTT. Translating gives CASSLDNRGSGQPQHF.

This chain uses TRBV7-2 with TRBJ2-1; 14 bases line up with TRBD2. CDR1 and CDR2 (germline): SGHTA, FQGNSA. Germline trimming cut 3 bases from V and 7 bases from J; bases unmatched to any gene: 5. CDR3 length: 16 amino acids. This CDR3 reads CASSFGGTSGGNEQFF. The CDR3 DNA reads TGTGCCAGCAGCTTTGGAGGGACTAGCGGGGGTAATGAGCAGTTCTTC.

This chain links TRBV28 with TRBJ2-5, with 11 positions matching TRBD1. The CDR3 loop spans 15 amino acids. Germline CDR1 and CDR2: MDHEN and SYDVKM. The trim removed 6 bases at V and 5 bases at J, leaving 8 bases unmatched. In DNA form, the CDR3 reads TGTGCCAGCAGAAATGGACAGGGGGCTCTGGAGACCCAGTACTTC. Amino acid sequence: CASRNGQGALETQYF.

The chain employs TRBV7-3 and TRBJ2-1; 12 positions agree with TRBD2. The CDR3 is 14 residues long. Trimming cost V 5 bases and J 6 bases; bases outside gene matches: 2. Germline lookup yields CDR1 SGHTA and CDR2 FQGTGA. The CDR3 reads CASSPLAGGNEQFF. The CDR3 DNA sequence: TGTGCCAGCAGCCCACTAGCGGGAGGCAATGAGCAGTTCTTC.

This chain connects TRBV6-5 to TRBJ1-2; D is unclear. Germline V gene data show CDR1 as MNHEY and CDR2 as SVGAGI. V was pared by 0 bases and J by 7 bases, with 9 bases between. CDR3 size: 13 residues. The CDR3 nucleotides are TGTGCCAGCAGTTACTCTCCGCGGGTTGGCTACACCTTC. Its protein product is CASSYSPRVGYTF.

This clone was recorded once. V gene TRBV25-1 combines with J gene TRBJ2-5; D not certain. This CDR3 contains 15 residues. Looked up from germline, CDR1 is MGHDK and CDR2 is SYGVNS. Trimming stripped 0 bases from V and 0 bases from J, with 8 bases between. The CDR3 loop is CASSEYTAYQETQYF. DNA of the CDR3: TGTGCCAGCAGTGAATATACAGCGTACCAAGAGACCCAGTACTTC.

The genes are TRBV19 and TRBJ2-3, with TRBD2 matching 7 bases. This CDR3 region has 17 residues. V gave up 3 bases and J gave up 3 bases; unmatched junction bases: 12. CDR1 is LNHDA, CDR2 SQIVND, per germline (reference sequence). CDR3 sequence (DNA): TGTGCCAGTAGTATTCAGCGACTAGCAGTGTCGACAGATACGCAGTATTTT. Amino acid sequence: CASSIQRLAVSTDTQYF.

The chain has TRBV5-8 and TRBJ1-2; D is unresolved. Germline assignment: CDR1 SGHTS and CDR2 YDEGEE. This CDR3 has 15 amino acids. V lost 0 bases and J 2 bases, leaving 11 bases between the germline ends. CDR3 amino acids: CASSLARSANYGYTF. The DNA of the CDR3 is TGTGCCAGCAGCTTGGCACGGTCGGCGAACTATGGCTACACCTTC.

The V gene is TRBV6-1, the J gene TRBJ2-7; D tentatively reads TRBD1 or TRBD2 (5 bases each). The germline gives CDR1 MNHNS, CDR2 SASEGT. The CDR3 is 13 amino acids. The germline V and J ends were trimmed by 6 bases and 2 bases, with 11 bases remaining between them. CDR3 sequence (DNA): TGTGCCAGCAGCCGGGACGTCACCTACGAGCAGTACTTC. Protein: CASSRDVTYEQYF.

V gene TRBV5-6 combines with J gene TRBJ1-2, with 8 bases aligning to TRBD1. The V segment lost 4 bases and the J segment 0 bases; nucleotides outside the gene matches: 8. The CDR3 is 16 amino acids. Germline CDR1 is SGHDT and CDR2 is YYEEEE. The CDR3 DNA is TGTGCCAGCAGCCCCGACAGGGGAAGGGCTAACTATGGCTACACCTTC. Protein sequence: CASSPDRGRANYGYTF.